This T cell receptor (beta chain) came from a study of CD8 T cells in ankylosing spondylitis. Overall study results and limits: What seemed typical of ankylosing spondylitis blood was a TCR beta motif built from about 8 highly homologous variants.

Worth noting for this clonotype: Its matching antigen is unknown.

As the method for making TCR beta libraries, quantitative 5'-RACE with molecular barcodes was used. TCRdb re-called the 5' RACE reads through MiXCR, storing one row per CDR3 protein. The table has more than 650,000 distinct CDR3 sequences, roughly 10% seen once; the top ten hold under 0.6%. There are 15 residues in the CDR3. The germline V gene encodes CDR1 DFQATT and CDR2 SNEGSKA (reference sequence). V trimming: 5 bases; J trimming: 0 bases; junction bases outside the gene matches: 5. The chain is built from TRBV20-1 and TRBJ2-1, with TRBD2 matching over 9 bases. The receptor's source is a male donor with ankylosing spondylitis. The sequencing input was blood, either unsorted or a sorted T cell fraction (not recorded which). The CDR3 loop is CSAGSSGSSYNEQFF. The DNA of the CDR3 is TGCAGTGCTGGCAGTAGCGGGAGCTCCTACAATGAGCAGTTCTTC.